A single sample is the source of the 5 T cell receptor beta chains below, sequenced in a study of vaccination effects on CD4 cells after COVID-19. Produced via immunoSEQ multiplex PCR; TCRdb's table is partial and in-frame only. The repertoire holds more than 11,000 clones, with roughly 72% as singletons. Peptide-pool stimulation followed by sequencing identified expanded antigen-specific CD4+ clonotypes in the ViraFEST assay. The culture ran for nine to ten days, and then CD4+ T cells were isolated. Vaccination of participants consisted of two doses of either the BNT162b2 or mRNA-1273 vaccine. These receptors' targets are unknown. The sample consisted of CD4+ T cells from PBMCs cultured with SARS-CoV-2 spike peptides, taken after COVID-19 vaccination. Receptor source: a human donor who received a COVID-19 vaccine.

This sequence joins TRBV20-1 and TRBJ2-5; the match to TRBD2 covers 14 bases. CDR3 length equals 16 residues. The V gene's germline CDR1 is DFQATT and CDR2 SNEGSKA (reference sequence). Trimming at V came to 3 bases and at J to 5 bases, leaving 8 bases not matched to a gene. The CDR3 loop reads CSASLTSGGAGETQYF. CDR3 nucleotide sequence: TGCAGTGCTAGTTTGACTAGCGGGGGGGCCGGGGAGACCCAGTACTTC.

V usage is TRBV7-2 and J usage is TRBJ2-2; tentative D call: TRBD1 (7 bases). The germline V and J ends were trimmed by 2 bases and 6 bases, with 13 bases remaining between them. This CDR3 is built from 15 residues. Germline V lookup: CDR1 SGHTA, CDR2 FQGNSA. The CDR3 sequence is CASSLSGGGPGELFF. Written as DNA, the CDR3 is TGTGCCAGCAGCTTAAGCGGAGGGGGCCCCGGGGAGCTGTTTTTT.

V gene TRBV14 combines with J gene TRBJ1-6; 7 bases align to TRBD1. Per germline, CDR1 SGHDN and CDR2 FVKESK. J gave up 7 bases and V 4 bases, and 4 bases lay outside the gene matches. This CDR3 has 14 residues. The CDR3 region is CASSLGQLNSPLHF. The CDR3 bases are TGTGCCAGCAGCCTGGGACAGCTAAATTCACCCCTCCACTTT.

The chain carries TRBV30 and TRBJ2-2; D possibly uses TRBD1 or TRBD2 (5 bases each). Trimming removed 2 bases from V and 6 bases from J, with 16 bases in between. Germline V gene sequence: CDR1 GTSNPN, CDR2 SVGIG (reference sequence). There are 15 residues in the CDR3. CDR3 coding DNA: TGTGCCTGGAGTCCCTGGGGCGGGCTGTCCGGGGAGCTGTTTTTT. The encoded protein is CAWSPWGGLSGELFF. The variable domain in full, completed from reference TRBV30 and TRBJ2-2, reads SQTIHQWPATLVQPVGSPLSLECTVEGTSNPNLYWYRQAAGRGLQLLFYSVGIGQISSEVPQNLSASRPQDRQFILSSKKLLLSDSGFYLCAWSPWGGLSGELFFGEGSRLTVL.

V is TRBV3-1 (or the pseudogene TRBV3-2) and J is TRBJ1-4, with D perhaps matching TRBD1 (6 bases). The CDR3 extends over 16 amino acids. The V and J ends lost 1 base and 4 bases respectively, with 13 bases between them. Germline V lookup: CDR1 LGHDT, CDR2 YNNKEL (reference sequence). The CDR3 spells CASSQVSGTLNEKLFF. In nucleotides, the CDR3 is TGTGCCAGCAGCCAAGTTTCCGGGACACTTAATGAAAAACTGTTTTTT.